This T cell receptor (beta chain) was profiled in a study of cytomegalovirus exposure and HLA in healthy donors. General study results and limits: A highly shared variant cluster was judged a likely technical artifact. When a later analysis was performed, an Asian-associated ancestry cluster reportedly had fewer N-insertions than the roughly 730-donor mean.

With respect to this clone: The antigen remains unidentified.

The trim removed 0 bases at V and 0 bases at J, leaving 4 bases unmatched. CDR3 size: 16 residues. Per germline, CDR1 SGHTA and CDR2 FQGTGA. Primers: 60 Vbeta forward and 13 Jbeta reverse. In the authors' methods: Counted up in a later analysis, unique TCR beta chains came to 65 million to 80 million, with around 10 million shared. Assay: immunoSEQ multiplex PCR; the TCRdb copy retains only in-frame clones and omits some. Clone size and V and J calls were adopted from that table, with D and trimming inferred from the DNA. Counted here are approximately 190,000 clones, approximately 70% occurring once; the ten biggest clones make up around 3%.

The sample comprised PBMCs. This chain uses TRBV7-3 with TRBJ1-1, with 7 bases lining up with TRBD1. The source is a man in his forties or fifties in good health and CMV-seropositive. CDR3 sequence: CASSLTVGGLNTEAFF. CDR3 bases: TGTGCCAGCAGCTTAACCGTAGGGGGCCTGAACACTGAAGCTTTCTTT.